These T cell receptor beta chains were read from a single sample in a study of a mutant IDH1 vaccine in newly diagnosed glioma. TCRdb keeps only in-frame clones here, not all; method: immunoSEQ multiplex PCR. The sample includes roughly 38,000 clones, roughly nine tenths seen only once; the top ten take roughly 1.5%. The antigens these receptors bind are not known. The sequencing used PBMCs, collected from a glioma patient whose treatment included an IDH1 peptide vaccine. Source of these receptors: a middle-aged man with glioma. CDR3s include the opening cysteine and the closing phenylalanine or tryptophan. The order of the fields is D gene, J gene, clone size, V gene, CDR3 DNA, CDR3 protein. D genes are given only for firm matches. The size field is filled for only some rows; it gives once, few, many or a size class.

D gene: NA; J gene: TRBJ1-4; clone size: NA; V gene: TRBV6-5; CDR3 DNA: TGTGCCAGCAGTTACTCGGGTCCTTGGGAAAAACTGTTTTTT; CDR3 protein: CASSYSGPWEKLFF
D gene: NA; J gene: TRBJ2-5; clone size: NA; V gene: TRBV19; CDR3 DNA: TGTGCCAGTCGAAGGGATCTGGGGGACCAAGAGACCCAGTACTTC; CDR3 protein: CASRRDLGDQETQYF
D gene: NA; J gene: TRBJ2-1; clone size: NA; V gene: TRBV4-2; CDR3 DNA: TGTGCCAGCACCCCTAGGGCCGCCGGTTGGGATGAGCAGTTCTTC; CDR3 protein: CASTPRAAGWDEQFF
D gene: NA; J gene: TRBJ1-4; clone size: NA; V gene: TRBV2; CDR3 DNA: TGTGCCAGCATGAGACGCATAACTAATGAAAAACTGTTTTTT; CDR3 protein: CASMRRITNEKLFF
D gene: NA; J gene: TRBJ1-5; clone size: NA; V gene: TRBV7-6; CDR3 DNA: TGTGCCAGCAGCCGGACAGAGCGGGCTCAGCCCCAGCATTTT; CDR3 protein: CASSRTERAQPQHF
D gene: TRBD2; J gene: TRBJ2-2; clone size: once; V gene: TRBV19; CDR3 DNA: TGTGCCAGTAGTAGGCGACTAGCGGATAACACCGGGGAGCTGTTTTTT; CDR3 protein: CASSRRLADNTGELFF
D gene: NA; J gene: TRBJ1-5; clone size: NA; V gene: TRBV7-8; CDR3 DNA: TGTGCCAGCAGCCCCGGAATAGATCAGCCCCAGCATTTT; CDR3 protein: CASSPGIDQPQHF
D gene: NA; J gene: TRBJ2-7; clone size: NA; V gene: TRBV9; CDR3 DNA: TGTGCCAGCAGCGCCGACGGCCGCTCCTACGAGCAGTACTTC; CDR3 protein: CASSADGRSYEQYF
D gene: NA; J gene: TRBJ2-1; clone size: NA; V gene: TRBV12-5; CDR3 DNA: TGTGCTAGTGGTTTGTATGACAATGAGCAGTTCTTC; CDR3 protein: CASGLYDNEQFF
D gene: TRBD1; J gene: TRBJ1-1; clone size: once; V gene: TRBV6-1; CDR3 DNA: TGTGCCAGCAGTGGGGACAGGGGCTCTGAAGCTTTCTTT; CDR3 protein: CASSGDRGSEAFF
D gene: NA; J gene: TRBJ1-1; clone size: NA; V gene: TRBV5-1; CDR3 DNA: TGCGCCAGCAGCTTGGCAGCAAACACTGAAGCTTTCTTT; CDR3 protein: CASSLAANTEAFF
D gene: NA; J gene: TRBJ1-2; clone size: NA; V gene: TRBV5-6; CDR3 DNA: TGTGCCAGCAGCTTGGCAGCGGGGGTGAATGGCTACACCTTC; CDR3 protein: CASSLAAGVNGYTF
D gene: TRBD1; J gene: TRBJ2-1; clone size: NA; V gene: TRBV15; CDR3 DNA: TGTGCCACCAACACAGGGGGAGTCAACAATGAGCAGTTCTTC; CDR3 protein: CATNTGGVNNEQFF
D gene: NA; J gene: TRBJ1-4; clone size: NA; V gene: TRBV19; CDR3 DNA: TGTGCCAGTAGTATGGCGGCAGGTTGGGAAAAACTGTTTTTT; CDR3 protein: CASSMAAGWEKLFF
D gene: NA; J gene: TRBJ1-5; clone size: NA; V gene: TRBV6-6; CDR3 DNA: TGTGCCAGCAGTCCTGACAGATTTAGCAATCAGCCCCAGCATTTT; CDR3 protein: CASSPDRFSNQPQHF
D gene: TRBD2; J gene: TRBJ2-7; clone size: NA; V gene: TRBV28; CDR3 DNA: TGTGCCGTCCTAGCGGGGGCCTCCTACGAGCAGTACTTC; CDR3 protein: CAVLAGASYEQYF
D gene: NA; J gene: TRBJ1-4; clone size: NA; V gene: TRBV6-1; CDR3 DNA: TGTGCCAGCATGGGGGGGGCAACTAATGAAAAACTGTTTTTT; CDR3 protein: CASMGGATNEKLFF
D gene: NA; J gene: TRBJ1-5; clone size: NA; V gene: TRBV10-1; CDR3 DNA: TGCGCCAGCAGTGCGGGATATAGCAATCAGCCCCAGCATTTT; CDR3 protein: CASSAGYSNQPQHF
D gene: TRBD2; J gene: TRBJ2-7; clone size: once; V gene: TRBV28; CDR3 DNA: TGTGCCAGCAGTCCCTCCGGCGGGGGGCAGTACTTC; CDR3 protein: CASSPSGGGQYF
D gene: TRBD1; J gene: TRBJ1-4; clone size: NA; V gene: TRBV28; CDR3 DNA: TGTGCCAGCAATCTAGGGGGACAGGGAAGTGAAAAACTGTTTTTT; CDR3 protein: CASNLGGQGSEKLFF
D gene: NA; J gene: TRBJ1-1; clone size: NA; V gene: TRBV19; CDR3 DNA: TGTGCCAGTAGTATTTTCTTTCAGGACCCAAAAATAGTTGAAGCTTTCTTT; CDR3 protein: CASSIFFQDPKIVEAFF
D gene: TRBD1; J gene: TRBJ1-2; clone size: NA; V gene: TRBV2; CDR3 DNA: TGTGCCAGCAGTACCCGGGACAGGAGGGAGGGCTACACCTTC; CDR3 protein: CASSTRDRREGYTF
D gene: TRBD1; J gene: TRBJ2-3; clone size: NA; V gene: TRBV6-5; CDR3 DNA: TGTGCCAGCGGCGACAGGGCGCCAGATACGCAGTATTTT; CDR3 protein: CASGDRAPDTQYF
D gene: NA; J gene: TRBJ2-7; clone size: NA; V gene: TRBV7-9; CDR3 DNA: TGTGCCAGCAGCTTAGGTCAGGGGACCACTGAGCAGTACTTC; CDR3 protein: CASSLGQGTTEQYF
D gene: NA; J gene: TRBJ2-3; clone size: NA; V gene: TRBV27; CDR3 DNA: TGTGCCAGCATCGCTCGATTAGGGCGAACTAACACAGATACGCAGTATTTT; CDR3 protein: CASIARLGRTNTDTQYF
D gene: NA; J gene: TRBJ2-3; clone size: NA; V gene: TRBV7-9; CDR3 DNA: TGTGCCAGCAGCTTCCAGGATACGCAGTATTTT; CDR3 protein: CASSFQDTQYF
D gene: TRBD2; J gene: TRBJ2-3; clone size: NA; V gene: TRBV5-1; CDR3 DNA: TGCGCCAGCAGCCTGTTGGGACTAGCGGGGGGGCTTCCCACAGATACGCAGTATTTT; CDR3 protein: CASSLLGLAGGLPTDTQYF
D gene: TRBD1; J gene: TRBJ2-3; clone size: NA; V gene: TRBV7-9; CDR3 DNA: TGTGCCAGCAGATCTTCAGGGGGCTTTATAGATACGCAGTATTTT; CDR3 protein: CASRSSGGFIDTQYF
D gene: NA; J gene: TRBJ1-2; clone size: NA; V gene: TRBV16; CDR3 DNA: TGTGCCAGCAGCCAATCTACGCAAGACTATGGCTACACCTTC; CDR3 protein: CASSQSTQDYGYTF
D gene: TRBD1; J gene: TRBJ2-5; clone size: NA; V gene: TRBV7-2; CDR3 DNA: TGTGCCAGCAGCTTAGTGGGCACAGGGGTGGGAGAGACCCAGTACTTC; CDR3 protein: CASSLVGTGVGETQYF
D gene: NA; J gene: TRBJ2-1; clone size: few; V gene: TRBV9; CDR3 DNA: TGTGCCAGCAGCGTCTCAGGGTACAATGAGCAGTTCTTC; CDR3 protein: CASSVSGYNEQFF
D gene: NA; J gene: TRBJ2-1; clone size: NA; V gene: TRBV9; CDR3 DNA: TGTGCCAGCAGCGTAGACCCTCATGACTCGGGGCAGTTCTTC; CDR3 protein: CASSVDPHDSGQFF
D gene: NA; J gene: TRBJ1-2; clone size: NA; V gene: TRBV29-1; CDR3 DNA: TGCAGCGTTGCTGTCAGCTATGGCTACACCTTC; CDR3 protein: CSVAVSYGYTF
D gene: NA; J gene: TRBJ2-3; clone size: NA; V gene: TRBV6-1; CDR3 DNA: TGTGCCAGCAGTGAAGCAGGGACTGTTAGTACGCAGTATTTT; CDR3 protein: CASSEAGTVSTQYF
D gene: NA; J gene: TRBJ2-7; clone size: NA; V gene: TRBV7-2; CDR3 DNA: TGTGCCAGCAGCTTAGAAACAGCCCACGAGCAGTACTTC; CDR3 protein: CASSLETAHEQYF
D gene: NA; J gene: TRBJ1-4; clone size: NA; V gene: TRBV28; CDR3 DNA: TGTGCCAGCAGTTTTCCGGGCCAAAAACTGTTTTTT; CDR3 protein: CASSFPGQKLFF
D gene: TRBD1; J gene: TRBJ2-5; clone size: NA; V gene: TRBV6-5; CDR3 DNA: TGTGCCAGCAGTTACTCGGGGGTAGGGGGCCGGGAGACCCAGTACTTC; CDR3 protein: CASSYSGVGGRETQYF
D gene: TRBD2; J gene: TRBJ2-2; clone size: few; V gene: TRBV6-5; CDR3 DNA: TGTGCCAGCAGGGGACTAGCGGGAGGCGGGGAGCTGTTTTTT; CDR3 protein: CASRGLAGGGELFF
D gene: TRBD2; J gene: TRBJ2-2; clone size: NA; V gene: TRBV6-4; CDR3 DNA: TGTGCCAGCAGTCCCGGGACTAAGAACACCGGGGAGCTGTTTTTT; CDR3 protein: CASSPGTKNTGELFF
D gene: NA; J gene: TRBJ1-6; clone size: NA; V gene: TRBV27; CDR3 DNA: TGTGCCAGCAGTCCTCTCGGGTCTAATTCACCCCTCCACTTT; CDR3 protein: CASSPLGSNSPLHF
D gene: TRBD1; J gene: TRBJ1-4; clone size: NA; V gene: TRBV6-1; CDR3 DNA: TGTGCCAGCAGTGAAGGACAGGGGTTTGAAAAACTGTTTTTT; CDR3 protein: CASSEGQGFEKLFF
D gene: TRBD1; J gene: TRBJ1-2; clone size: NA; V gene: TRBV10-3; CDR3 DNA: TGTGCCATCAGTGAGTCAGGGGGACAGGGAGACTATGGCTACACCTTC; CDR3 protein: CAISESGGQGDYGYTF
D gene: NA; J gene: TRBJ2-2; clone size: NA; V gene: TRBV6-5; CDR3 DNA: TGTGCCAGCAGTTACCCCTCCGGGCTAATCACCGGGGAGCTGTTTTTT; CDR3 protein: CASSYPSGLITGELFF
D gene: NA; J gene: TRBJ1-2; clone size: NA; V gene: TRBV19; CDR3 DNA: TGTGCCAGGGACGAGGGGCGAAGTGGCTACACCTTC; CDR3 protein: CARDEGRSGYTF
D gene: TRBD2; J gene: TRBJ2-3; clone size: NA; V gene: TRBV6-4; CDR3 DNA: TGTGCCAGCAGTGAGCGACTAGCAGGAGATACGCAGTATTTT; CDR3 protein: CASSERLAGDTQYF
D gene: TRBD1; J gene: TRBJ2-4; clone size: NA; V gene: TRBV30; CDR3 DNA: TGTGCCTGCTGGGCGGGACAGGGGAACTTAGCCAAAAACATTCAGTACTTC; CDR3 protein: CACWAGQGNLAKNIQYF
D gene: NA; J gene: TRBJ1-2; clone size: few; V gene: TRBV5-5; CDR3 DNA: TGTGCCAGCAGCTTGGGAGGGGGATATGGCTACACCTTC; CDR3 protein: CASSLGGGYGYTF
D gene: TRBD1; J gene: TRBJ1-6; clone size: NA; V gene: TRBV9; CDR3 DNA: TGTGCCAGCAGCGTAGGGCAGGGGGGCTCACCCCTCCACTTT; CDR3 protein: CASSVGQGGSPLHF
D gene: TRBD2; J gene: TRBJ2-3; clone size: NA; V gene: TRBV7-3; CDR3 DNA: TGTGCCAGCAGGGGGACTAGCCCTACAGATACGCAGTATTTT; CDR3 protein: CASRGTSPTDTQYF
D gene: NA; J gene: TRBJ1-5; clone size: NA; V gene: TRBV27; CDR3 DNA: TGTGCCAGCAGACCCCGCAATCAGCCCCAGCATTTT; CDR3 protein: CASRPRNQPQHF
D gene: NA; J gene: TRBJ2-3; clone size: few; V gene: TRBV2; CDR3 DNA: TGTGCCAGCAGTCCCACGGGCGGGGGCACAGATACGCAGTATTTT; CDR3 protein: CASSPTGGGTDTQYF
D gene: NA; J gene: TRBJ1-1; clone size: NA; V gene: TRBV7-9; CDR3 DNA: TGTGCCAGCACCTCTAATTTGACAGTCGGGACTGAAGCTTTCTTT; CDR3 protein: CASTSNLTVGTEAFF
D gene: TRBD1; J gene: TRBJ1-1; clone size: NA; V gene: TRBV6-1; CDR3 DNA: TGTGCCAGCAGGGGGTCAGGGGGTTTGTGGACTGAAGCTTTCTTT; CDR3 protein: CASRGSGGLWTEAFF
D gene: NA; J gene: TRBJ1-3; clone size: once; V gene: TRBV19; CDR3 DNA: TGTGCCAGTAGTATGTATATTTCAGGGAGGTCTAATGGAAACACCATATATTTT; CDR3 protein: CASSMYISGRSNGNTIYF
D gene: NA; J gene: TRBJ2-3; clone size: once; V gene: TRBV29-1; CDR3 DNA: TGCAGCGTAGTGAGCACAGATACGCAGTATTTT; CDR3 protein: CSVVSTDTQYF